A single sample is the source of the 22 T cell receptor beta chains below, sequenced in a study of T cell responses to AZD1222 COVID-19 vaccine (dated by TCRdb to the early 2020s). The time point label here, explained by the study, means: about 28 days (+/-7) after the second vaccine dose. The library came from the immunoSEQ multiplex PCR assay. TCRdb took this table from immuneACCESS and kept in-frame rearrangements with V and J called. Such tables lack part of the clones; where checked against another copy, unresolved V genes explain under half of the gap, and the rest is unexplained. The sample table shows about 94,000 clones, and roughly 85% are seen once. Roughly 4.5% of the sample rests with the top ten. Here the sequenced sample was peripheral blood, taken 28 days after the second AZD1222 dose. The receptors here all came from an adult who received the AZD1222 COVID-19 vaccine.

This chain connects TRBV19 to TRBJ2-7, with 10 nucleotides matching TRBD2. Trimming removed 7 bases from V and 3 bases from J; junction bases left unmatched: 9. Germline V CDR1 and CDR2: LNHDA, SQIVND (reference sequence). CDR3 length: 15 amino acids. The CDR3 DNA is TGTGCCAGTACCGCTGGGAGCGGGGGGGACTACGAGCAGTACTTC. It is translated as CASTAGSGGDYEQYF.

The chain uses TRBV25-1 and TRBJ1-1; possibly TRBD1 for D (5 bases). Germline loops: CDR1 MGHDK, CDR2 SYGVNS. The CDR3 extends over 15 amino acids. V lost 1 base and J lost 1, with 10 bases in between. The CDR3 here is CASSEFAGQNTEAFF. The CDR3 bases are TGTGCCAGCAGTGAATTCGCCGGACAGAACACTGAAGCTTTCTTT.

This clone was observed a single time. In nucleotides, the CDR3 is TGCGCCAGCTCAGGACGGGGCCCGAACACCGGGGAGCTGTTTTTT. The encoded protein is CASSGRGPNTGELFF. This rearrangement joins TRBV5-1 to TRBJ2-2, with D tentatively TRBD1 or TRBD2 (5 bases each). V lost 7 bases to trimming and J lost 0 bases, with 13 bases between them. The CDR3 consists of 15 residues. Germline values: CDR1 SGHRS, CDR2 YFSETQ.

This clone has only a few counts. The V and J genes are TRBV19 and TRBJ2-1; maybe TRBD1 (8 bases). The CDR3 has 13 residues. The V end lost 8 bases, the J end lost 7 bases, and 15 bases lay between the germline ends. The germline gives CDR1 LNHDA, CDR2 SQIVND (reference sequence). The CDR3 region has the DNA TGTGCCAGTGGGTACAGGGGGGGGAATGAGCAGTTCTTC. The encoded protein is CASGYRGGNEQFF. The variable domain in full, completed from reference TRBV19 and TRBJ2-1, reads DGGITQSPKYLFRKEGQNVTLSCEQNLNHDAMYWYRQDPGQGLRLIYYSQIVNDFQKGDIAEGYSVSREKKESFPLTVTSAQKNPTAFYLCASGYRGGNEQFFGPGTRLTVL.

The genes are TRBV7-2 and TRBJ2-3; 13 bases are a match to TRBD2. V was pared by 6 bases and J by 2 bases, with 5 bases of the junction left unmatched. The CDR3 length is 16 residues. CDR1 is SGHTA, CDR2 FQGNSA, per germline. The CDR3: CASRDGLAGATDTQYF. The CDR3 DNA follows: TGTGCCAGCAGGGACGGACTAGCGGGAGCCACAGATACGCAGTATTTT.

In DNA, the CDR3 is TGTGCCAGCAGTTATCAGGGGACCGGGGAGCTGTTTTTT. Amino acid sequence: CASSYQGTGELFF. The chain employs TRBV2 and TRBJ2-2, with a possible D match to TRBD1 (6 bases). Trimming pared 5 bases from V and 5 bases from J, leaving 9 bases between. The germline gives CDR1 SNHLY, CDR2 FYNNEI. The CDR3 length is 13 residues.

The chain uses TRBV6-6 and TRBJ2-7; D unresolved. CDR3 length equals 14 residues. Germline CDR1 and CDR2: MNHNY and SVGAGI (reference sequence). V was shortened by 2 bases and J by 0 bases, with 8 bases between the two germline ends. CDR3 DNA: TGTGCCAGCAGTTACGTTTCGAGCTCCTACGAGCAGTACTTC. It is translated as CASSYVSSSYEQYF.

Concerning this clone itself: Other DNA sequences from this sample encode an identical CDR3 as well. The chain carries TRBV28 and TRBJ2-7, with TRBD1 matching 10 bases. Germline trimming cut 4 bases from V and 2 bases from J; bases unmatched to any gene: 5. CDR1 and CDR2 (germline): MDHEN, SYDVKM. There are 15 residues in the CDR3. CDR3 sequence reads: CASSSGQGSTYEQYF. The CDR3 DNA follows: TGTGCCAGCAGTTCGGGACAGGGGTCTACCTACGAGCAGTACTTC.

This chain uses TRBV6-2 or TRBV6-3 with TRBJ2-1; TRBD2 matches at 9 bases. The CDR3 consists of 12 residues. Trimming removed 5 bases from V and 15 bases from J; junction bases left unmatched: 8. Germline V lookup: CDR1 MNHEY, CDR2 SVGEGT. The chain's CDR3 is CASSHPGLASFF. The CDR3 DNA reads TGTGCCAGCAGTCACCCGGGACTAGCTTCGTTCTTC.

This clone was seen a few times. The rearrangement joins TRBV10-1 to TRBJ2-1; D unclear. Deletions cut 6 bases from V and 6 bases from J, with 12 bases between. Germline CDR1 WNHNN, CDR2 SYGVQD (reference sequence). This CDR3 has 13 residues. The CDR3 DNA is TGCGCCAGCAGCAGTAGGTGGGGCAATGAGCAGTTCTTC. It yields the protein CASSSRWGNEQFF.

This chain links TRBV10-2 with TRBJ2-7; possibly TRBD2 for D (5 bases). The germline CDR1 and CDR2 sequences are WSHSY and SAAADI. The length of the CDR3 is 14 residues. V dropped 4 bases and J dropped 0 bases, with 10 bases sitting between them. CDR3 sequence: CASSASGSSYEQYF. CDR3 nucleotide sequence: TGCGCCAGCAGTGCCAGCGGCAGCTCCTACGAGCAGTACTTC.

In its sample, this clone was seen once. The V gene is TRBV6-1, the J gene TRBJ1-2; 10 bases agree with TRBD1. Germline lookup yields CDR1 MNHNS and CDR2 SASEGT. Trimming at V came to 1 base and at J to 4 bases, leaving 6 bases not matched to a gene. There are 16 residues in the CDR3. DNA for the CDR3: TGTGCCAGCAGTGAAGGACAGGGGGCTGACTTCTATGGCTACACCTTC. This translates into CASSEGQGADFYGYTF.

This clone was picked up one time. This chain joins TRBV5-1 and TRBJ2-7; tentatively, D is TRBD1 (6 bases). Germline V gene data show CDR1 as SGHRS and CDR2 as YFSETQ. The V gene lost 0 bases and the J gene lost 6 bases, with 10 bases spanning the gap. CDR3 length: 13 residues. The CDR3 region has the DNA TGCGCCAGCAGCTTGGGTTGGGACACCGAGCAGTACTTC. Amino acids: CASSLGWDTEQYF.

The rearrangement joins TRBV6-2 or TRBV6-3 to TRBJ2-1; D may be TRBD2 (5 bases). CDR1 is MNHEY, CDR2 SVGEGT, per germline. Trimming left V 7 bases short and J 0 bases short, with 16 bases between. The CDR3 length is 16 residues. The CDR3 sequence is CASTPGVQSSYNEQFF. Written as DNA, the CDR3 is TGTGCCAGCACCCCCGGGGTCCAAAGCTCCTACAATGAGCAGTTCTTC.

The rearrangement uses TRBV2 and TRBJ1-5, with D perhaps TRBD1 (6 bases). V lost 3 bases, J lost 0 bases, and 9 bases lay in between. The CDR3 covers 15 residues. CDR1 is SNHLY and CDR2 is FYNNEI in the germline V gene. The CDR3 DNA follows: TGTGCCAGCAGTGAGACAGGTAATAGCAATCAGCCCCAGCATTTT. This translates into CASSETGNSNQPQHF.

The rearrangement joins TRBV18 to TRBJ1-2, with D possibly being TRBD1 (5 bases). The CDR3 covers 13 residues. Germline values: CDR1 KGHSH, CDR2 LQKENI. V shed 1 base and J shed 12 bases, with 15 bases lying between them. The CDR3 coding sequence is TGTGCCAGCTCACCACTGGCGTCAAGGGGAGACACCTTC. This gives the protein CASSPLASRGDTF.

Judged by abundance, this clone is large. This sequence joins TRBV19 and TRBJ2-3, with no clear D. Trimming took off 5 bases at V and 0 bases at J, with 12 bases between the two ends. The germline V gene has CDR1 LNHDA and CDR2 SQIVND (reference sequence). The CDR3 totals 15 residues. The CDR3 DNA reads TGTGCCAGTAGTGTGGACGGTACTAGCACAGATACGCAGTATTTT. Amino acid sequence: CASSVDGTSTDTQYF.

This clone was detected a few times. Germline is not matched at one junction end, which may reflect a read error. V is TRBV30 and J is TRBJ2-5, with TRBD2 identical over 8 bases. Germline loops: CDR1 GTSNPN, CDR2 SVGIG (reference sequence). This CDR3 contains 13 residues. Written as DNA, the CDR3 is TGTGCCTGGAGCAACGGGCTAGCGGGCCCCTGGGACTTC. Its translation is CAWSNGLAGPWDF.

In its sample, this clone is medium-sized. This rearrangement joins TRBV19 to TRBJ1-1; no definite D call. Trimming cost V 3 bases and J 7 bases, with 18 bases left between them. This CDR3 region has 15 residues. CDR1 and CDR2 from the germline V gene are LNHDA and SQIVND (reference sequence). The DNA for the CDR3 is TGTGCCAGTAGTATCGGCAACCTCGAACATAATGAAGCTTTCTTT. As protein: CASSIGNLEHNEAFF.

The chain carries TRBV30 and TRBJ2-1; D may be TRBD2 (7 bases). CDR3 size: 16 residues. Trimming cost V 0 bases and J 3 bases, with 15 bases left between them. Germline loops: CDR1 GTSNPN, CDR2 SVGIG (reference sequence). CDR3 in amino acids: CAWSVRGGLGYNEQFF. CDR3 bases: TGTGCCTGGAGTGTAAGGGGGGGACTGGGCTACAATGAGCAGTTCTTC.

The J gene is TRBJ2-1, the V gene TRBV29-1; 7 bases fit TRBD2. Germline-derived CDR1 and CDR2 are SQVTM and ANQGSEA. Trimming cost V 4 bases and J 5 bases; bases outside gene matches: 8. The CDR3 runs 14 residues. CDR3 in DNA: TGCAGCGTTGTTAAACTAGCGTTAAACAATGAGCAGTTCTTC. Residues: CSVVKLALNNEQFF.

V and J are TRBV19 and TRBJ1-2; tentative D call: TRBD1 (6 bases). There are 14 residues in the CDR3. Germline V gene lookup returns CDR1 LNHDA and CDR2 SQIVND (reference sequence). Trimming stripped 5 bases from V and 4 bases from J, with 14 bases between. CDR3 amino acids: CASSPTGVIYGYTF. Here the CDR3 DNA reads TGTGCCAGTAGTCCGACAGGTGTCATCTATGGCTACACCTTC.